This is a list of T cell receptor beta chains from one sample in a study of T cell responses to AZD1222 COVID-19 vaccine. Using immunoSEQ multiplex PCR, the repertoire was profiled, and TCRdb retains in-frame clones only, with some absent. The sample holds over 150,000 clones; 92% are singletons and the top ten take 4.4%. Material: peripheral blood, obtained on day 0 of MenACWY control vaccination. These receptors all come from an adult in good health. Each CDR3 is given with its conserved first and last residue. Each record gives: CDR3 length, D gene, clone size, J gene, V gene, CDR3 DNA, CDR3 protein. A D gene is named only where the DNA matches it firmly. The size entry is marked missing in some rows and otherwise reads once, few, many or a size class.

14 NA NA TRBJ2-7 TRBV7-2 TGTGCCAGCAGCTTCCGGGACTTGGCCTACGAGCAGTACTTC CASSFRDLAYEQYF
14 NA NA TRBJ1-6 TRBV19 TGTGCCAGTAGTATGGCGCAATTTAATTCACCCCTCCACTTT CASSMAQFNSPLHF
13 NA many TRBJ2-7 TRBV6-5 TGTGCCAGCAGTTCCGGGGGGCTCGACGAGCAGTACTTC CASSSGGLDEQYF
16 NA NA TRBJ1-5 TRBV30 TGTGCCTGGAGTCGGGAAGGATCGGTCTCTGGTCAGCCCCAGCATTTT CAWSREGSVSGQPQHF
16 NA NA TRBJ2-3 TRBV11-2 TGTGCCAGCAGCTTAGGCATCAGGGGCGGAACAGATACGCAGTATTTT CASSLGIRGGTDTQYF
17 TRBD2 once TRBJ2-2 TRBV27 TGTGCCAGCAGTTTATCTGGACTAGCGGGAGTCACCGGGGAGCTGTTTTTT CASSLSGLAGVTGELFF
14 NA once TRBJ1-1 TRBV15 TGTGCCACCAGCAGAGCCCTTCCCGGCACTGAAGCTTTCTTT CATSRALPGTEAFF
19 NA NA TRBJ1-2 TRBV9 TGTGCCAGCAGCGTTTCCCAAAGTCAGGGGCTGTTCATACCCTATGGCTACACCTTC CASSVSQSQGLFIPYGYTF
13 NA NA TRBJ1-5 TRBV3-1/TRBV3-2 TGTGCCAGCAGCCAAGATTTAGTACAGCCCCAGCATTTT CASSQDLVQPQHF
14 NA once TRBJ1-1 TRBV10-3 TGTGCCATCAGCGATTGGGTCTCGAACACTGAAGCTTTCTTT CAISDWVSNTEAFF
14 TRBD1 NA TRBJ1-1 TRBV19 TGTGCCAGTACCAGACAGGGCATGAACACTGAAGCTTTCTTT CASTRQGMNTEAFF
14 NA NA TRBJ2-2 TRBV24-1 TGTGCCACCAGTGACGGACAGTTCGGCGGGGAGCTGTTTTTT CATSDGQFGGELFF
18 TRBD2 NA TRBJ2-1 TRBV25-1 TGTGCCAGCAGTGAATCTGGACTAGCGGGAGGAACCTACAATGAGCAGTTCTTC CASSESGLAGGTYNEQFF
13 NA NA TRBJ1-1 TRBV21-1 TGTGCCAGCAGGGAGGGGGGGAACACTGAAGCTTTCTTT CASREGGNTEAFF
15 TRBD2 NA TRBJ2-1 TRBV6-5 TGTGCCAGCAGTTCCGGTGGTGAGGCGGGAGAAGAGCAGTTCTTC CASSSGGEAGEEQFF
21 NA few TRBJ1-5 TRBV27 TGTGCCAGCAGTTTATCAAGAGAACCGGGACACCCGCTTACTAGCAATCAGCCCCAGCATTTT CASSLSREPGHPLTSNQPQHF
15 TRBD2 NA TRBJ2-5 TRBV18 TGTGCCAGCTCCCCCAAACGACTAGCGGGAGAGACCCAGTACTTC CASSPKRLAGETQYF
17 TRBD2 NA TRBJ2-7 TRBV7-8 TGTGCCAGCAGCCCCGACAGGCGGCTAGCGGGACAGAACGAGCAGTACTTC CASSPDRRLAGQNEQYF
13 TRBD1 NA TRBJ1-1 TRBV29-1 TGCAGCGGAGTGGGACAGTACAACACTGAAGCTTTCTTT CSGVGQYNTEAFF
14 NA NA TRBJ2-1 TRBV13 TGTGCCAGCAGCCCCCGGTACTCCTACAATGAGCAGTTCTTC CASSPRYSYNEQFF
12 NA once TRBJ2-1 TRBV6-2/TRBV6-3 TGTGCCAGCAGTTACCTCGGTCATGAGCAGTTCTTC CASSYLGHEQFF
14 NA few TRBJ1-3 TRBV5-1 TGCGCCAGCAGCTTGGAACTCTCTGGAAACACCATATATTTT CASSLELSGNTIYF
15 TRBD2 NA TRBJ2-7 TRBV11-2 TGTGCCAGCAGCTTAGAAGCGGGAGCGGTATACGAGCAGTACTTC CASSLEAGAVYEQYF
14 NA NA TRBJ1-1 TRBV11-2 TGTGCCAGCAGCCCCGAGGTTTTCAACACTGAAGCTTTCTTT CASSPEVFNTEAFF
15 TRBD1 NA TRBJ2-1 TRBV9 TGTGCCAGCAGCCCCGCCGGGACAGGGGTGAATGAGCAGTTCTTC CASSPAGTGVNEQFF
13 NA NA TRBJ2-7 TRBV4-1 TGCGCCAGCAGCCAAGCGCAGGGCTACGAGCAGTACTTC CASSQAQGYEQYF
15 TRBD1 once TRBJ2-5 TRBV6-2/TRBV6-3 TGTGCCAGCAGTCTCTCGAAATACAGGGGGGAGACCCAGTACTTC CASSLSKYRGETQYF
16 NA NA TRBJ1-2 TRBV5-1 TGCGCCAGCAGCTTCCCGGGGGATTTAGCTAACTATGGCTACACCTTC CASSFPGDLANYGYTF
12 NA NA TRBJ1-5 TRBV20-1 TGCAGTGCTAGTCGGAGCAATCAGCCCCAGCATTTT CSASRSNQPQHF
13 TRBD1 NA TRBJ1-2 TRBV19 TGTGCCAGTAGTGAAACAGGGGGAGGTGGCTACACCTTC CASSETGGGGYTF
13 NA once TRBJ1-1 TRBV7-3 TGTGCCAGCAGCTTAACAGGGGACGGTGAAGCTTTCTTT CASSLTGDGEAFF
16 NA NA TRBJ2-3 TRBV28 TGTGCCAGCCCTCCCCCACAGGGTCGGTTGGCAGATACGCAGTATTTT CASPPPQGRLADTQYF
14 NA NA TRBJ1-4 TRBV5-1 TGCGCCAGCAGCTTGGAGGGCCGGGGTGAAAAACTGTTTTTT CASSLEGRGEKLFF
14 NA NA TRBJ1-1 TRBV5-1 TGCGCCAGCAGTTTTAGGGGTGGGAACACTGAAGCTTTCTTT CASSFRGGNTEAFF
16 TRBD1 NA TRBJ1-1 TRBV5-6 TGTGCCAGCAGCTTGGACAGGGGATCGTTTCGCACTGAAGCTTTCTTT CASSLDRGSFRTEAFF
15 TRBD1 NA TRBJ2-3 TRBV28 TGTGCCAGCAGTACGATGGGACAGGGGAGCGATACGCAGTATTTT CASSTMGQGSDTQYF
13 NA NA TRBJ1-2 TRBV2 TGTGCCAGCAGTGAACGACAGCCCTATGGCTACACCTTC CASSERQPYGYTF
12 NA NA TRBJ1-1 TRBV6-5 TGTGCCAGCAGATTACAGTCTTCTGAAGCTTTCTTT CASRLQSSEAFF
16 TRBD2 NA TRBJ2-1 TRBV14 TGTGCCAGCAGCCAAGGGCTAGCGGGACTTCGCAATGAGCAGTTCTTC CASSQGLAGLRNEQFF
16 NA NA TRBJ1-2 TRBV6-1 TGTGCCAGCAGTGAAACAGCCGAACCTCGATTCTATGGCTACACCTTC CASSETAEPRFYGYTF
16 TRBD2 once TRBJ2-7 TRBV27 TGTGCCAGCAGTCCCCTCCGACTAGCGGTCTCCTACGAGCAGTACTTC CASSPLRLAVSYEQYF
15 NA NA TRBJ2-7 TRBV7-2 TGTGCCAGCAGCTTCCCGAGCGGGCAGACCAACGAGCAGTACTTC CASSFPSGQTNEQYF